This T cell receptor (beta chain) is drawn from a study of identical twins. TCRdb used MiXCR to reprocess the 5' RACE reads, holding one entry per CDR3 protein. Among fewer than 250,000 distinct CDR3 sequences listed, around 10% were seen once. The CDR3 has 15 residues. The germline gives CDR1 SGDLS, CDR2 YYNGEE. Trimming cost V 1 base and J 1 base, with 10 bases left between them. This clonotype was sampled from a woman aged 18-35 years in good health. The genes are TRBV9 and TRBJ2-3; D perhaps matches TRBD2 (6 bases). The specimen sequenced was memory (CD45RO+) T cells sorted from blood. CDR3 nucleotides: TGTGCCAGCAGCGTACGGTCTAGCGGCACAGATACGCAGTATTTT. Its protein is CASSVRSSGTDTQYF. The complete variable domain, with remaining parts taken from reference TRBV9 and TRBJ2-3, reads DSGVTQTPKHLITATGQRVTLRCSPRSGDLSVYWYQQSLDQGLQFLIQYYNGEERAKGNILERFSAQQFPDLHSELNLSSLELGDSALYFCASSVRSSGTDTQYFGPGTRLTVL.